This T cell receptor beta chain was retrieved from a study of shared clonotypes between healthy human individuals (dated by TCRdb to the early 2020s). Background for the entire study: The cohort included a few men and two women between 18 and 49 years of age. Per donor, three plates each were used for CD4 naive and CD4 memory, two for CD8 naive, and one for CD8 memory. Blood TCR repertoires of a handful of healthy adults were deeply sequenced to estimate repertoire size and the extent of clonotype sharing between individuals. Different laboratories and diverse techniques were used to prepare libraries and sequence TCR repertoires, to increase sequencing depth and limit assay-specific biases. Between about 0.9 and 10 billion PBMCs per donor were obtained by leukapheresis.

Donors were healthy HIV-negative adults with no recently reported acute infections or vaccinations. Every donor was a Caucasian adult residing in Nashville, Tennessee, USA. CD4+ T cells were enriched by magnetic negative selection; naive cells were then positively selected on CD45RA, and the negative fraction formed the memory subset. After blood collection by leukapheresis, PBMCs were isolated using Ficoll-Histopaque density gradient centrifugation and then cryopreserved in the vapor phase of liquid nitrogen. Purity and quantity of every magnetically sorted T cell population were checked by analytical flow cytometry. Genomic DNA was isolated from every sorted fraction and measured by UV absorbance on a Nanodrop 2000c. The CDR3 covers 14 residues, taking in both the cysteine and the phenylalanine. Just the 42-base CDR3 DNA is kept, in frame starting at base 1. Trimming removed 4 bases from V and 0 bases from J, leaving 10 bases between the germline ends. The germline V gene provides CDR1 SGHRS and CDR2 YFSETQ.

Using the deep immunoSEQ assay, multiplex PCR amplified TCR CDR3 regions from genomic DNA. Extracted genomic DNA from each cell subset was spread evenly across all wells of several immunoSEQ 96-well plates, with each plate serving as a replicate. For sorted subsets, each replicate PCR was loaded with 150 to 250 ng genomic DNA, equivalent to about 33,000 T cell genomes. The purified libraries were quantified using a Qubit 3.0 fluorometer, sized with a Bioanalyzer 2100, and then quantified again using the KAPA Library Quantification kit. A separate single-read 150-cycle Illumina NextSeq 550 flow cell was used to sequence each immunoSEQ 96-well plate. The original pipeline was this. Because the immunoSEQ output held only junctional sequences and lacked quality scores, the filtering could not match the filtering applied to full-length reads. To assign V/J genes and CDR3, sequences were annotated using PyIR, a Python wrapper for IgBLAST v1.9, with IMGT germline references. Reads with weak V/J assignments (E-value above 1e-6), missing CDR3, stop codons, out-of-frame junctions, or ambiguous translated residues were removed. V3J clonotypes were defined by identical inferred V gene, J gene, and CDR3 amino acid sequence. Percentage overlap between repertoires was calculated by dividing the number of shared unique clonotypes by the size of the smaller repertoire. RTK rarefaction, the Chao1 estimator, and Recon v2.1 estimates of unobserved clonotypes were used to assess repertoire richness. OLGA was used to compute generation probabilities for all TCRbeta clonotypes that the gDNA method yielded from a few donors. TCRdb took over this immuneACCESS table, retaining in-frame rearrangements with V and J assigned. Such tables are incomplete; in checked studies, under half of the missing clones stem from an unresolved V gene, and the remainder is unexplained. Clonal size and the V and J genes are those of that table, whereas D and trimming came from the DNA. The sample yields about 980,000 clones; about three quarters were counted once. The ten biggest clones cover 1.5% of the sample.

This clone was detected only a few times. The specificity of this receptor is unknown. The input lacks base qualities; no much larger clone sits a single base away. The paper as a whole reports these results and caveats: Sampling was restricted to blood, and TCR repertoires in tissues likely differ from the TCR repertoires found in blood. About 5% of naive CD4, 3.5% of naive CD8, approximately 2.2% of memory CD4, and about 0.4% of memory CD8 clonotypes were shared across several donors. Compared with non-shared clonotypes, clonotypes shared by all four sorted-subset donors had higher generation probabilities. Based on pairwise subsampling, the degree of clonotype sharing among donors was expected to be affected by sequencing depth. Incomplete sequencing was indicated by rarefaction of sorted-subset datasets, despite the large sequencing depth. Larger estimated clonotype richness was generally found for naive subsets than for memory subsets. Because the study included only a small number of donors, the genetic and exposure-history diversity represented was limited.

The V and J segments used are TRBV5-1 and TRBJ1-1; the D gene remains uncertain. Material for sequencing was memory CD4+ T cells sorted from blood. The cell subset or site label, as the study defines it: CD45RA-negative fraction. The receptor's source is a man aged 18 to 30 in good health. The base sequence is TGCGCCAGCAGCCCGTGGACGGTGAACACTGAAGCTTTCTTT. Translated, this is CASSPWTVNTEAFF.